The next 8 T cell receptor beta chains were all read from a single sample in a study of cytomegalovirus exposure and HLA in healthy donors. Amplification used 60 Vbeta primers and 13 Jbeta primers. Method: immunoSEQ multiplex PCR; TCRdb's copy keeps in-frame clones and lacks some. The ten top clones account for roughly 23%, within a sample of some 20,000 clones. The sequenced sample consisted of PBMCs. These receptors originate from a man aged 60-69 years in good health and CMV-seropositive.

This chain connects TRBV5-1 to TRBJ2-2; 7 bases align to TRBD2. CDR3 size: 13 residues. From germline, CDR1 is SGHRS and CDR2 YFSETQ. Trimming cost V 3 bases and J 4 bases; bases outside gene matches: 0. In nucleotides, the CDR3 is TGCGCCAGCAGCTGGGGGGGCACCGGGGAGCTGTTTTTT. It translates to CASSWGGTGELFF.

The rearrangement uses TRBV11-2 and TRBJ2-3, with D tentatively TRBD2 (5 bases). Between the trimmed V and J ends, which lost 8 bases and 1 base, there was a span of 13 bases. Germline V gene sequence: CDR1 SGHAT, CDR2 FQNNGV. The CDR3 covers 14 residues. CDR3 sequence: CASGLGGGTDTQYF. CDR3 DNA sequence: TGTGCCAGCGGACTGGGTGGGGGCACAGATACGCAGTATTTT.

The chain carries TRBV4-2 and TRBJ1-1; TRBD1 aligns across 7 bases. The CDR3 has 15 residues. Germline CDR1 LGHNA, CDR2 YNFKEQ. V was pared by 5 bases and J by 0 bases, with 6 bases of the junction left unmatched. The CDR3: CASSARQGLNTEAFF. DNA for the CDR3: TGTGCCAGCAGCGCCCGACAGGGACTGAACACTGAAGCTTTCTTT.

The chain has TRBV18 and TRBJ1-1; D is unclear. Per germline, CDR1 KGHSH and CDR2 LQKENI. V was cut by 4 bases and J by 0 bases, with 3 bases left in between. This CDR3 is built from 12 residues. CDR3 sequence: CASSLVNTEAFF. The CDR3 coding sequence is TGTGCCAGCTCACTAGTGAACACTGAAGCTTTCTTT.

V gene TRBV30 combines with J gene TRBJ2-7, with D possibly TRBD2 on 5 matching bases. Trimming took 4 bases from V and 2 from J, leaving 12 bases between them. The CDR3 extends over 13 amino acids. CDR1 and CDR2 (germline): GTSNPN, SVGIG (reference sequence). The DNA for the CDR3 is TGTGCCTGGATGAGTGGGAGCGCCTACGAGCAGTACTTC. Residues: CAWMSGSAYEQYF.

The gene calls are TRBV5-1 and TRBJ1-1; the D is unclear. The length of the CDR3 is 14 residues. CDR1 is SGHRS, CDR2 YFSETQ, per germline. Trimming cost V 2 bases and J 0 bases, with 8 bases left between them. Written as DNA, the CDR3 is TGCGCCAGCAGCTTCTCAGGCATGAACACTGAAGCTTTCTTT. As protein: CASSFSGMNTEAFF.

The gene calls are TRBV4-1 and TRBJ2-7; the match to TRBD1 covers 12 bases. The CDR3 covers 17 residues. J gave up 1 base and V 3 bases, and 7 bases lay outside the gene matches. Per germline, CDR1 MGHRA and CDR2 YSYEKL. CDR3 residues: CASSHTPGQGASYEQYF. In DNA, the CDR3 is TGCGCCAGCAGCCACACTCCGGGACAGGGGGCATCCTACGAGCAGTACTTC.

CDR3 region: CASSLRGTGVNEQYF. DNA of the CDR3: TGTGCCAGCTCCCTCCGAGGGACAGGGGTGAACGAGCAGTACTTC. The chain couples TRBV18 to TRBJ2-7; 10 positions match TRBD1. V shed 6 bases, J shed 5 bases, and the junction held 10 bases outside the gene matches. CDR3 length: 15 amino acids. The germline V gene has CDR1 KGHSH and CDR2 LQKENI.